The rows below give T cell receptor beta chains drawn from one sample of a study of cytomegalovirus exposure and HLA in healthy donors. Sequencing was performed with immunoSEQ multiplex PCR; in TCRdb, only in-frame clones are kept and a portion is missing. Here the sample spans approximately 260,000 clones, about 83% being singletons. The material sequenced was PBMCs. The receptors shown here come from a woman aged 40 to 50 in good health and CMV-seropositive. Each CDR3 is given with its conserved first and last residue. The D gene is left open where the match is weak. The size of a clone is reported for some rows only, either as once, few or many, or as a class for expanded clones.

TRBV6-1	-	TRBJ2-1	15	-	TGTGCCAGCAGTGATGTGGCAGGGCCAAACGTGAAGCAGTTCTTC	CASSDVAGPNVKQFF
TRBV19	-	TRBJ1-2	13	-	TGTGCCAGTAGCACTACAGGTGCGGGGGGCTACACCTTC	CASSTTGAGGYTF
TRBV19	-	TRBJ1-3	14	-	TGTGCCAGTAAGTCAGGTCCCTCTGGAAACACCATATATTTT	CASKSGPSGNTIYF
TRBV6-6	-	TRBJ1-6	15	-	TGTGCCAGCAGTTACTCTGGGACAAGTGCTTCACCCCTCCACTTT	CASSYSGTSASPLHF
TRBV7-8	-	TRBJ2-7	12	-	TGTGCCAGCAGCTTAGCTCGCTACGAGCAGTACTTC	CASSLARYEQYF
TRBV15	few	TRBJ1-6	14	TRBD1	TGTGCCACGAGGCAGGGGGCTAATAATTCACCCCTCCACTTT	CATRQGANNSPLHF
TRBV28	few	TRBJ1-1	15	TRBD1	TGTGCCAGCAGTTTATTGTCCAGGGGGTACACTGAAGCTTTCTTT	CASSLLSRGYTEAFF
TRBV5-1	-	TRBJ2-7	18	TRBD1	TGCGCCAGCAGCTTGGTAGTTTGGGACGGGACAGCGTCGGGGGAGCAGTACTTC	CASSLVVWDGTASGEQYF
TRBV21-1	-	TRBJ2-5	17	-	TGTGCCAGCAGCAAAGTTAGGACTAGCGGGAGGGGATATACCCAGTACTTC	CASSKVRTSGRGYTQYF
TRBV4-3	-	TRBJ1-4	16	TRBD1	TGCGCCAGCAGGGAAGAGCTGACAGGGGAAAATGAAAAACTGTTTTTT	CASREELTGENEKLFF
TRBV28	few	TRBJ1-5	13	-	TGTGCCAGCATCCTCGGTCCCAATCAGCCCCAGCATTTT	CASILGPNQPQHF
TRBV29-1	-	TRBJ2-1	15	-	TGCAGCGTTGACGGGACTCTGAGGTCCTACAATGAGCAGTTCTTC	CSVDGTLRSYNEQFF
TRBV10-1	few	TRBJ2-7	15	-	TGCGCCAGCAGTGAAGGGGATGCCGTATCCTACGAGCAGTACTTC	CASSEGDAVSYEQYF
TRBV5-1	-	TRBJ2-3	14	-	TGCGCCAGCAGCTTGGCCGGGGGCACAGATACGCAGTATTTT	CASSLAGGTDTQYF
TRBV28	-	TRBJ2-1	15	TRBD2	TGTGCCAGCAGAAGAAGCGGGAGCTCCTACAATGAGCAGTTCTTC	CASRRSGSSYNEQFF
TRBV29-1	-	TRBJ2-3	13	-	TGCAGCGTTGATTGGGGGGGCACAGATACGCAGTATTTT	CSVDWGGTDTQYF
TRBV18	-	TRBJ1-5	15	-	TGTGCCAGCTCACCACAGGGGAGGATAGGTCAGCCCCAGCATTTT	CASSPQGRIGQPQHF
TRBV4-2	-	TRBJ2-7	16	TRBD2	TGTGCCAGCAGCCAAGATTCTAGCGGGCGATCCTACGAGCAGTACTTC	CASSQDSSGRSYEQYF
TRBV11-3	-	TRBJ2-1	13	-	TGTGCCAGCAGCTTAGGTGGGAGTGAAGAGCAGTTCTTC	CASSLGGSEEQFF
TRBV13	-	TRBJ2-7	20	TRBD2	TGTGCCAGCAGCTTGCTAAAGCGGGAGCCCAAAGACAAAGACTCCTACGAGCAGTACTTC	CASSLLKREPKDKDSYEQYF
TRBV7-8	-	TRBJ1-5	13	-	TGTGCCAGCAGCTTAGGAGGGGGTGGGCCCCAGCATTTT	CASSLGGGGPQHF
TRBV5-4	-	TRBJ2-7	16	TRBD2	TGTGCCAGCAGCCCAAACCCCGGGACTACGATCTACGAGCAGTACTTC	CASSPNPGTTIYEQYF
TRBV27	-	TRBJ2-1	12	TRBD1	TGTGCCACCCGGACAGGTGATGGTGAGCAGTTCTTC	CATRTGDGEQFF
TRBV11-3	-	TRBJ1-2	14	-	TGTGCCAGCAGTCAAGGGCAGGGCGACTATGGCTACACCTTC	CASSQGQGDYGYTF
TRBV6-6	-	TRBJ2-7	15	TRBD1	TGTGCCAGCAGGTACGAAGGGACAGGGACCTACGAGCAGTACTTC	CASRYEGTGTYEQYF
TRBV9	once	TRBJ2-3	14	-	TGTGCCAGCAGCGTAGACGGGAGTGACGGAGGTCATTATTTT	CASSVDGSDGGHYF
TRBV29-1	once	TRBJ1-1	16	TRBD1	TGCAGCGTTTCTACCCCGACAGGGGTGAGGGACACTGAAGCTTTCTTT	CSVSTPTGVRDTEAFF
TRBV28	-	TRBJ1-5	12	-	TGTGCCAGCAGTTTACCTAATCAGCCCCAGCATTTT	CASSLPNQPQHF
TRBV4-3	-	TRBJ2-7	14	TRBD1	TGCGCCAGCAGTATGGGGACAGGGAACTACGAGCAGTACTTC	CASSMGTGNYEQYF
TRBV11-3	-	TRBJ2-1	15	-	TGTGCCAGCAGCGTCGGGGGACCCGCAGGTGGTGAGCAGTTCTTC	CASSVGGPAGGEQFF
TRBV19	-	TRBJ1-1	15	-	TGTGCCAGTAGTTCAGGATACAGGTTGAACACTGAAGCTTTCTTT	CASSSGYRLNTEAFF
TRBV19	few	TRBJ1-5	14	-	TGTGCCAGTAGTGGACGGGATAGCAATCAGCCCCAGCATTTT	CASSGRDSNQPQHF
TRBV18	-	TRBJ1-2	15	TRBD1	TGTGCCAGCTCACCACCTCAGGGGGCGCTTCGGGGCTACACCTTC	CASSPPQGALRGYTF
TRBV19	-	TRBJ2-6	17	-	TGTGCCAGTAGTATTTCGGTCGGGGGAGACGGGGCCAACGTCCTGACTTTC	CASSISVGGDGANVLTF
TRBV7-9	-	TRBJ2-7	13	TRBD1	TGTGCCAGCAGCCCTCGACAGGGGGACGAGCAGTACTTC	CASSPRQGDEQYF
TRBV30	-	TRBJ2-7	14	-	TGTGCCTGGAGTGTAACTAGGAGGTCCTACGAGCAGTACTTC	CAWSVTRRSYEQYF